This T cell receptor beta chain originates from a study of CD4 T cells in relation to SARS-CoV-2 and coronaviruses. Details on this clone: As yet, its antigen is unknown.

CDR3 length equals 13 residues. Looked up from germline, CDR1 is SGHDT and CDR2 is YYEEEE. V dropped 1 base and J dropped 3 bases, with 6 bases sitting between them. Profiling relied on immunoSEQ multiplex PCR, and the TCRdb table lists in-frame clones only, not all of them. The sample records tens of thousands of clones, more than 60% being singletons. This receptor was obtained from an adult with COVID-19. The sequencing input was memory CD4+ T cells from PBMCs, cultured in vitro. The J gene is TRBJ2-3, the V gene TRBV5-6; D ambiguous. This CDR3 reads CASSLSGTDTQYF. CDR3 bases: TGTGCCAGCAGCTTGTCGGGTACAGATACGCAGTATTTT.